The clone carrying this TCR beta chain was picked up many times. This sample was included in a study of T cells in Graves' hyperthyroidism and ophthalmopathy. Template material for amplifying TCR beta CDR3 regions consisted of RNA transcripts. Initially, a first-round RT-PCR of the TCR CDR3 employed the HTBI primer set. A single record per CDR3 protein comes from TCRdb applying MiXCR to the multiplex PCR reads. The data show some 740,000 distinct CDR3 sequences, 14% seen once. Exclusion of patients followed from uncontrolled infection, other autoimmune disease, pregnancy or lactation. Germline CDR1 MDHEN, CDR2 SYDVKM. The V end lost 3 bases, the J end lost 4 bases, and 9 bases lay between the germline ends. This CDR3 is built from 14 residues.

This chain connects TRBV28 to TRBJ2-2; D unresolved. The specimen sequenced was blood. This sequence was found in a woman between 18 and 29 years old with Graves' hyperthyroidism. The CDR3, as DNA: TGTGCCAGCAGTTTCGACCGCATCACCGGGGAGCTGTTTTTT. Its translation is CASSFDRITGELFF.